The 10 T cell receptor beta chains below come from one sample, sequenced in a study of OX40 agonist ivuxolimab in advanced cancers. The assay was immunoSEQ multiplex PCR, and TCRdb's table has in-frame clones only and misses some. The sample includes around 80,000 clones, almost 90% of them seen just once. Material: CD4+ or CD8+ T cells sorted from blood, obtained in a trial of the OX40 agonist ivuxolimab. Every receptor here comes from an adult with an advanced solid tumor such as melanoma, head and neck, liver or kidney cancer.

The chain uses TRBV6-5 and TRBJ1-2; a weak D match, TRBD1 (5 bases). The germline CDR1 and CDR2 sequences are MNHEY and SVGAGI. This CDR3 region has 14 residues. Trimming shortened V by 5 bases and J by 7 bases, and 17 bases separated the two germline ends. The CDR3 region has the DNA TGTGCCAGCAGTAAAACCGGCAGCCAGGGTGGCTACACCTTC. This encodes CASSKTGSQGGYTF.

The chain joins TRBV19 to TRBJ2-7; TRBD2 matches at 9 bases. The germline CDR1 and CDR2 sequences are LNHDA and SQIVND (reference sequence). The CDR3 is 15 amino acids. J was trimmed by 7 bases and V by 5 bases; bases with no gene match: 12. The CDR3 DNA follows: TGTGCCAGTAGTGTTAGCGGGAGTATCGGTGAGGAGCAGTACTTC. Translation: CASSVSGSIGEEQYF.

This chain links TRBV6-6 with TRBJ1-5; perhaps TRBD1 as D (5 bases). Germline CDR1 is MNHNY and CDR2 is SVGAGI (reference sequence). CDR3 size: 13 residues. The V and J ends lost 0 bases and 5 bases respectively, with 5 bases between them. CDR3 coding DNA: TGTGCCAGCAGTTACTCGGGGGATCAGCCCCAGCATTTT. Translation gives CASSYSGDQPQHF.

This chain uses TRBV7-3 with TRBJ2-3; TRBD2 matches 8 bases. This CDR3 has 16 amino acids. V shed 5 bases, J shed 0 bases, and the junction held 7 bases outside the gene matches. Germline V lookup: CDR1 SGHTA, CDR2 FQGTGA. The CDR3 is CASSPGLAPSTDTQYF. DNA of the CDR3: TGTGCCAGCAGCCCTGGACTAGCACCTAGCACAGATACGCAGTATTTT.

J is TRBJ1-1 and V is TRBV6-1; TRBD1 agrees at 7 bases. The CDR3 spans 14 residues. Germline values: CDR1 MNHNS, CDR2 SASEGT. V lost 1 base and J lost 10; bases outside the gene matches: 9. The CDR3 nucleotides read TGTGCCAGCAGTGAAGTTGAGGGGGCTTGGGGAGCTTTCTTT. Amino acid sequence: CASSEVEGAWGAFF.

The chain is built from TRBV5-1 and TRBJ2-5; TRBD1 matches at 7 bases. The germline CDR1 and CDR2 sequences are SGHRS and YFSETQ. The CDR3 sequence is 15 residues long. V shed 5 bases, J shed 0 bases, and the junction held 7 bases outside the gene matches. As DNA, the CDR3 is TGCGCCAGCAGTTCCGGGACAGTATACCAAGAGACCCAGTACTTC. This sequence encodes CASSSGTVYQETQYF.

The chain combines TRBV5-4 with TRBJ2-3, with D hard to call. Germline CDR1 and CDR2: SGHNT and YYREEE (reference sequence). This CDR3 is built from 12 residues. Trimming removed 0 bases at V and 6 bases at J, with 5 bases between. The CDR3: CASSLGVDTQYF. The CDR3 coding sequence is TGTGCCAGCAGCTTGGGGGTGGATACGCAGTATTTT.

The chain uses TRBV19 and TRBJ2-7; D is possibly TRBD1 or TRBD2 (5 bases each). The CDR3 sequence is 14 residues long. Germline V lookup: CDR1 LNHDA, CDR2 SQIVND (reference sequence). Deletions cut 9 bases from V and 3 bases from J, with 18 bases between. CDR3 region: CASQGRDGLYEQYF. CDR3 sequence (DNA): TGTGCCAGCCAAGGCCGGGACGGCCTCTACGAGCAGTACTTC.

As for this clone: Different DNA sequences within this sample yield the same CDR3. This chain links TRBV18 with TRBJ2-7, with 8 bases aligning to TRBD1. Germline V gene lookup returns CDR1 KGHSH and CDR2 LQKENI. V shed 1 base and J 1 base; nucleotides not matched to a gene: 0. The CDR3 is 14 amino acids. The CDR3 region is CASSPRDRSYEQYF. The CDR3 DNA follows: TGTGCCAGCTCACCACGGGACAGGTCCTACGAGCAGTACTTC.

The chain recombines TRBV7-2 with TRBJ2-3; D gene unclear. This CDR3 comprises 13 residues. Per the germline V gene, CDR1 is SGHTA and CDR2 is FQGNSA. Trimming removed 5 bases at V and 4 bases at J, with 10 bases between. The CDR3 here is CASSHRGPDTQYF. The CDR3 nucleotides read TGTGCCAGCAGCCATCGTGGGCCAGATACGCAGTATTTT.